The clone carrying this T cell receptor beta chain was picked up many times. The antigen is not known. Tagging with unique molecular identifiers was applied to individual cDNA molecules. In TCRdb, the 5' RACE reads were re-called with MiXCR into one record per CDR3 protein. The table records about 42,000 distinct CDR3 sequences, approximately 6.3% of them present only once. This specimen comes from a study of early T cells in non-severe SARS-CoV-2 infection. About the study: Sequencing targeted bulk RNA from unsorted whole blood, leaving chains unpaired. Notes on the study in general: In VDJdb matching, anti-spike CD8 responses were favored while private and CD4 specificities went missing.

Germline V gene data show CDR1 as SGHRS and CDR2 as YFSETQ. Trimming took 0 bases from V and 0 from J, leaving 12 bases between them. The length of the CDR3 is 16 residues. The TCR sequence derives from an adult who was a healthcare worker with PCR-confirmed SARS-CoV-2 infection or an uninfected control (not recorded which). Sequenced here: whole blood, sampled at baseline. The chain recombines TRBV5-1 with TRBJ1-1; a weak D match, TRBD1 (6 bases). DNA of the CDR3: TGCGCCAGCAGCTTGGGTGTCCAGGGGATGAACACTGAAGCTTTCTTT. Amino acid sequence: CASSLGVQGMNTEAFF.